The clone carrying this T cell receptor beta chain was counted a few times. This entry comes from a study of shared clonotypes between healthy human individuals. Every immunoSEQ plate was one replicate of a subset's evenly spread DNA. Measured with immunoSEQ multiplex PCR; TCRdb has only the in-frame clones, and not every one. The sample contains 950,000 to 1,300,000 clones, more than 65% of which appear only once. Germline V gives CDR1 SGHRS, CDR2 YFSETQ. CDR3 length: 13 amino acids. V shed 4 bases and J shed 6 bases, with 10 bases lying between them. This clonotype was sampled from a young man in good health. Sequences were obtained from memory CD4+ T cells sorted from blood. As to subset: CD45RA-negative fraction. The chain employs TRBV5-1 and TRBJ1-4; no definite D call. The DNA for the CDR3 is TGCGCCAGCAGCGGAATTACGGATGAAAAACTGTTTTTT. It codes for CASSGITDEKLFF.